The 22 T cell receptor beta chains below come from one sample, sequenced in a study of identical twins. TCRdb used MiXCR to reprocess the 5' RACE reads, holding one entry per CDR3 protein. Among 400,000 to 600,000 distinct CDR3 sequences listed, around 20% were seen once. These records were also assigned to another study, of yellow fever vaccine responses in identical twins.

The sequencing sample was made of CD4+ T cells sorted from blood. The receptors here all came from a woman aged 18-29 years in good health.

The V gene is TRBV20-1, the J gene TRBJ1-5; TRBD1 might be the D (6 bases). Trimming pared 2 bases from V and 0 bases from J, leaving 14 bases between. Germline V gene lookup returns CDR1 DFQATT and CDR2 SNEGSKA (reference sequence). The CDR3 sequence is 16 residues long. The CDR3, as DNA: TGCAGTGCTAGACCCCCAACAGGGTTTAGCAATCAGCCCCAGCATTTT. This codes for CSARPPTGFSNQPQHF.

The rearrangement links TRBV20-1 to TRBJ1-5; a weak D match, TRBD1 (5 bases). Trimming removed 6 bases at V and 1 base at J, with 10 bases between. Germline V lookup: CDR1 DFQATT, CDR2 SNEGSKA (reference sequence). The CDR3 totals 13 residues. The CDR3, as DNA: TGCAGTGCCAACACAGGAAGCAATCAGCCCCAGCATTTT. Its protein product is CSANTGSNQPQHF.

This clonotype was seen a few times. This sequence joins TRBV4-1 and TRBJ2-2; unclear D gene. This CDR3 has 17 residues. CDR1 and CDR2 from the germline V gene are MGHRA and YSYEKL. The V end was cut by 0 bases, the J end by 2 bases, with 13 bases between. In DNA form, the CDR3 reads TGCGCCAGCAGCCAAGATCGCCCCAGAGCCAACACCGGGGAGCTGTTTTTT. This codes for CASSQDRPRANTGELFF.

The chain combines TRBV6-2 or TRBV6-3 with TRBJ2-1; 9 bases match TRBD1. The CDR3 length is 16 residues. Germline assignment: CDR1 MNHEY and CDR2 SVGEGT. V lost 0 bases to trimming and J lost 6 bases; unmatched junction nucleotides: 6. The CDR3 DNA sequence: TGTGCCAGCAGTTACTCGATACAGGGGGCGAGCAATGAGCAGTTCTTC. Its protein is CASSYSIQGASNEQFF.

Only a few counts were recorded for this clonotype. This chain links TRBV7-9 with TRBJ2-1; possibly TRBD1 for D (5 bases). Per germline, CDR1 SEHNR and CDR2 FQNEAQ (reference sequence). Trimming removed 1 base from V and 9 bases from J, with 10 bases in between. This CDR3 comprises 13 residues. This CDR3 is CASSLDLRVEQFF. The CDR3 nucleotides read TGTGCCAGCAGCTTAGATCTCAGGGTTGAGCAGTTCTTC.

This clonotype was seen many times. CDR3 amino acids: CATSGIQETQYF. CDR3 in DNA: TGTGCCACCAGCGGGATTCAAGAGACCCAGTACTTC. The chain links TRBV24-1 to TRBJ2-5; D possibly corresponds to TRBD2 (5 bases). The CDR3 runs to 12 residues. CDR1 is KGHDR and CDR2 is SFDVKD in the germline V gene. V lost 7 bases, J lost 2 bases, and 7 bases lay in between.

This clonotype was picked up a small number of times. The chain has TRBV15 and TRBJ1-2; D ambiguous. There are 12 residues in the CDR3. CDR1 and CDR2 from the germline V gene are LNHNV and YYDKDF (reference sequence). V was clipped by 3 bases and J by 5 bases, with 7 bases between them. In DNA form, the CDR3 reads TGTGCCACCAGCAGCCGCAAATATGGCTACACCTTC. Its protein is CATSSRKYGYTF.

The chain recombines TRBV29-1 with TRBJ2-7; tentatively, D is TRBD1 (6 bases). This CDR3 has 11 residues. Trimming removed 6 bases from V and 7 bases from J, with 13 bases in between. Germline V gives CDR1 SQVTM, CDR2 ANQGSEA. The CDR3: CSVAQGLEQYV. As DNA, the CDR3 is TGCAGCGTCGCACAGGGTTTAGAGCAGTACGTC.

This clonotype has only a few counts. This chain connects TRBV7-3 to TRBJ2-3, with D hard to call. Trimming cost V 0 bases and J 6 bases, with 10 bases left between them. Germline CDR1 SGHTA, CDR2 FQGTGA. This CDR3 region has 14 residues. The CDR3 DNA reads as TGTGCCAGCAGCTTAACTCGCCCGCCCGATACGCAGTATTTT. Its protein product is CASSLTRPPDTQYF.

There are a few counts of this clonotype. The J gene is TRBJ2-4, the V gene TRBV7-2; possibly TRBD2 for D (5 bases). Germline V gene lookup returns CDR1 SGHTA and CDR2 FQGNSA. With 5 bases removed from V and 3 bases from J, the gap between germline ends came to 11 bases. CDR3 length equals 14 residues. The CDR3 sequence is CASSEGFVKNIQYF. The CDR3 DNA follows: TGTGCCAGCAGCGAGGGTTTTGTCAAAAACATTCAGTACTTC.

This clonotype was detected many times. The J gene is TRBJ1-5, the V gene TRBV12-3 or TRBV12-4; D perhaps matches TRBD1 (5 bases). The CDR3 is 14 amino acids. V shed 2 bases and J shed 3 bases, with 8 bases lying between them. CDR3 sequence (DNA): TGTGCCAGCAGTTTAAGGGGAAACAATCAGCCCCAGCATTTT. This sequence encodes CASSLRGNNQPQHF.

The gene calls are TRBV4-1 and TRBJ1-3, with D possibly being TRBD1 (5 bases). The CDR3 has 16 residues. Germline loops: CDR1 MGHRA, CDR2 YSYEKL. Trimming removed 0 bases at V and 4 bases at J, with 13 bases between. CDR3 residues: CASSQETERAGNTIYF. CDR3 sequence (DNA): TGCGCCAGCAGCCAAGAGACAGAGAGGGCCGGAAACACCATATATTTT.

The rearrangement links TRBV3-1 to TRBJ2-5, with 7 bases that match TRBD2. The V segment lost 7 bases and the J segment 2 bases; nucleotides outside the gene matches: 7. This CDR3 contains 14 residues. CDR1 LGHDT and CDR2 YNNKEL come from the germline V gene (reference sequence). CDR3 nucleotide sequence: TGTGCCAGCAAAGCTAGCGGACCACAAGAGACCCAGTACTTC. Protein product: CASKASGPQETQYF.

This chain joins TRBV4-1 and TRBJ2-1; 8 bases are shared with TRBD2. J lost 3 bases, V lost 2 bases, and 3 bases had no gene match. Germline V gene lookup returns CDR1 MGHRA and CDR2 YSYEKL. The CDR3 is 15 amino acids. CDR3 DNA: TGCGCCAGCAGCCAAACGGGGGGGTTCTACAATGAGCAGTTCTTC. Translation: CASSQTGGFYNEQFF.

The chain uses TRBV12-5 and TRBJ2-3, with D uncertain. Germline V gene data show CDR1 as LGHNT and CDR2 as FRNRAP. CDR3 length equals 13 residues. Trimming cost V 0 bases and J 2 bases, with 3 bases left between them. CDR3 nucleotide sequence: TGTGCTAGTGGTTTGGTAACCACAGATACGCAGTATTTT. Its translation is CASGLVTTDTQYF.

This clonotype turned up a few times. The genes are TRBV10-3 and TRBJ2-3; 9 nucleotides align to TRBD1. V was clipped by 11 bases and J by 5 bases; unmatched bases: 20. CDR1 and CDR2 (germline): ENHRY, SYGVKD. This CDR3 is 17 amino acids long. The CDR3 sequence is CAAQRGETGGIRDTQYF. CDR3 coding DNA: TGTGCCGCCCAAAGAGGGGAGACAGGGGGGATCAGAGATACGCAGTATTTT.

This clonotype was recorded a few times. This rearrangement joins TRBV5-6 to TRBJ2-1; D is perhaps TRBD2 (7 bases). This CDR3 comprises 15 residues. Per germline, CDR1 SGHDT and CDR2 YYEEEE. The V and J ends lost 4 bases and 2 bases respectively, with 13 bases between them. The CDR3 coding sequence is TGTGCCAGCAGCGCAACGGGGGGCGCCTACAATGAGCAGTTCTTC. Translating it yields CASSATGGAYNEQFF.

This chain joins TRBV5-1 and TRBJ2-5; 12 nucleotides line up with TRBD2. Per the germline V gene, CDR1 is SGHRS and CDR2 is YFSETQ. V shed 6 bases, J shed 4 bases, and the junction held 13 bases outside the gene matches. The CDR3 is 17 residues long. DNA for the CDR3: TGCGCCAGCAAATCTTGGCTAGCGGGAGGGCCGGGAGAGACCCAGTACTTC. It encodes CASKSWLAGGPGETQYF.

This rearrangement joins TRBV6-2 or TRBV6-3 to TRBJ2-4; a weak D match, TRBD1 (5 bases). The V gene's germline CDR1 is MNHEY and CDR2 SVGEGT. The germline V and J ends were trimmed by 2 bases and 0 bases, with 11 bases remaining between them. This CDR3 spans 16 amino acids. CDR3 amino acids: CASSYQGTIAKNIQYF. In DNA form, the CDR3 reads TGTGCCAGCAGTTACCAGGGCACAATAGCCAAAAACATTCAGTACTTC.

The chain couples TRBV11-2 to TRBJ1-5; no firm D call. Trimming cost V 1 base and J 7 bases, with 11 bases left between them. The CDR3 is 14 residues long. The germline V gene has CDR1 SGHAT and CDR2 FQNNGV. CDR3 in DNA: TGTGCCAGCAGCTTAGGTAGAGAAGGGCAGCCCCAGCATTTT. Translation gives CASSLGREGQPQHF.

This clonotype was observed a few times. This sequence joins TRBV12-3 or TRBV12-4 and TRBJ1-6; D is undetermined. V lost 6 bases, J lost 10 bases, and 16 bases lay in between. The CDR3 runs 14 residues. Written as DNA, the CDR3 is TGTGCCAGCAGCCCTCAAGGGATAGGATCACCCCTCCACTTT. Amino acid sequence: CASSPQGIGSPLHF.

This chain connects TRBV3-1 to TRBJ2-4; D perhaps matches TRBD2 (7 bases). Trimming shortened V by 4 bases and J by 0 bases, and 13 bases separated the two germline ends. The germline CDR1 and CDR2 sequences are LGHDT and YNNKEL (reference sequence). The CDR3 runs to 16 residues. The chain's CDR3 is CASSPGRGLAKNIQYF. CDR3 nucleotide sequence: TGTGCCAGCAGCCCGGGGCGGGGGCTAGCCAAAAACATTCAGTACTTC.